This entry concerns a single TCR beta chain. Antigen specificity is unknown. PCR amplification relied on 60 Vbeta primers (plus 13 Jbeta primers). Using immunoSEQ multiplex PCR, the repertoire was profiled, and TCRdb retains in-frame clones only, with some absent. The profile shows 120,000 to 150,000 clones, roughly 80% of them singletons. This sample was included in a study of cytomegalovirus exposure and HLA in healthy donors. Study in general: Among the approximately 370 donors who were genotyped, about 80% fell in the genetic ancestry cluster that is associated with self-reported Caucasian donors. General study findings and limits: TCR association rates varied by HLA locus in a later analysis, with DRB1 highest and HLA-C lowest.

Trimming shortened V by 10 bases and J by 4 bases, and 10 bases separated the two germline ends. This CDR3 has 11 amino acids. The V gene's germline CDR1 is ENHRY and CDR2 SYGVKD. Donors were nominally healthy when sampled, though unrecorded immune exposures were likely. Sequencing used PBMCs. The sequence was collected from a female donor in good health and CMV-seronegative. The gene calls are TRBV10-3 and TRBJ1-2; D is unclear. The chain's CDR3 is CATNGPYGYTF. The CDR3 DNA sequence: TGTGCCACCAATGGCCCCTATGGCTACACCTTC.